One and the same sample provided the 10 T cell receptor beta chains below, sequenced in a study of shared clonotypes between healthy human individuals. CD8 cells regarded as naive lacked CD45RO, were positively chosen for CCR7, and omitted terminally differentiated effector memory CD45RA+ cells. TCRdb's table, derived via immunoSEQ multiplex PCR, lists solely in-frame clones and lacks some. The sample records roughly 650,000 clones, approximately 96% being singletons. Sequenced material: naive CD8+ T cells sorted from blood. These TCRs come from a woman aged 25 to 39 in good health.

The V gene is TRBV7-9, the J gene TRBJ2-5, with D hard to call. This CDR3 is 15 amino acids long. CDR1 is SEHNR and CDR2 is FQNEAQ in the germline V gene (reference sequence). The V gene lost 3 bases and the J gene lost 3 bases, with 14 bases spanning the gap. CDR3 in amino acids: CASSFGRGMEETQYF. CDR3 DNA sequence: TGTGCCAGCAGCTTCGGACGTGGGATGGAAGAGACCCAGTACTTC.

This rearrangement joins TRBV7-3 to TRBJ2-7; tentative D call: TRBD1 (5 bases). The CDR3 runs 14 residues. V lost 4 bases, J lost 3 bases, and 13 bases lay in between. CDR1 and CDR2 (germline): SGHTA, FQGTGA. In DNA form, the CDR3 reads TGTGCCAGCAGCTCTTATGGACACGGCTACGAGCAGTACTTC. Its protein product is CASSSYGHGYEQYF.

The genes are TRBV10-2 and TRBJ1-1; no clear D. From germline, CDR1 is WSHSY and CDR2 SAAADI. V was clipped by 2 bases and J by 1 base, with 8 bases between them. CDR3 length equals 14 residues. The CDR3 DNA follows: TGCGCCAGCAGTGAGACCGTACGGAACACTGAAGCTTTCTTT. This codes for CASSETVRNTEAFF.

The V gene is TRBV6-6, the J gene TRBJ1-2; weak D call: TRBD1 (6 bases). Germline CDR1 and CDR2: MNHNY and SVGAGI (reference sequence). Trimming pared 2 bases from V and 1 base from J, leaving 11 bases between. CDR3 length: 15 residues. The CDR3 loop reads CASSYLGHHNYGYTF. CDR3 coding DNA: TGTGCCAGCAGTTACCTGGGACACCATAACTATGGCTACACCTTC.

V and J are TRBV5-4 and TRBJ1-1; the D is unclear. V gave up 3 bases and J gave up 1 base, with 7 bases separating them. Germline assignment: CDR1 SGHNT and CDR2 YYREEE (reference sequence). The CDR3 extends over 13 amino acids. Written as DNA, the CDR3 is TGTGCCAGCAGCTATAACAAGAACACTGAAGCTTTCTTT. Amino acid sequence: CASSYNKNTEAFF.

CDR3 residues: CASTRTSKGGTDTQYF. The CDR3 DNA reads TGTGCCAGCACCCGGACTAGTAAAGGAGGCACAGATACGCAGTATTTT. V gene TRBV7-6 combines with J gene TRBJ2-3; 7 nucleotides agree with TRBD2. V was pared by 7 bases and J by 1 base, with 11 bases of the junction left unmatched. This CDR3 has 16 residues. Germline V gene data show CDR1 as SGHVS and CDR2 as FNYEAQ.

The count of this clone is one. In the same sample, other DNA sequences code for this CDR3. The chain carries TRBV6-1 and TRBJ1-2; TRBD1 agrees at 9 bases. V trimming: 3 bases; J trimming: 5 bases; junction bases outside the gene matches: 4. The germline CDR1 and CDR2 sequences are MNHNS and SASEGT. The CDR3 is 14 amino acids. CDR3 sequence: CASSEGQGGYGYTF. CDR3 bases: TGTGCCAGCAGTGAGGGACAGGGAGGGTATGGCTACACCTTC.

V is TRBV27 and J is TRBJ2-7; the D call may be TRBD1 or TRBD2 (5 bases each). The CDR3 consists of 13 residues. V lost 8 bases and J lost 2, with 13 bases in between. Germline CDR1 and CDR2: MNHEY and SMNVEV (reference sequence). CDR3 DNA: TGTGCCAGCGGGGCGGGCCGGACCTACGAGCAGTACTTC. It codes for CASGAGRTYEQYF.

This clone showed up just once. The chain combines TRBV28 with TRBJ1-5; D is uncertain. The CDR3 extends over 15 amino acids. From germline, CDR1 is MDHEN and CDR2 SYDVKM. V lost 5 bases and J 0 bases, leaving 11 bases between the germline ends. The DNA for the CDR3 is TGTGCCAGCAGTCTTGAGACGGCTAGCAATCAGCCCCAGCATTTT. The encoded protein is CASSLETASNQPQHF.

The chain recombines TRBV28 with TRBJ2-1; the D is unclear. This CDR3 has 10 residues. Trimming cost V 10 bases and J 3 bases, with 4 bases left between them. Germline-derived CDR1 and CDR2 are MDHEN and SYDVKM. CDR3 amino acids: CATYYNEQFF. The CDR3 coding sequence is TGTGCCACTTACTACAATGAGCAGTTCTTC.